These T cell receptor beta chains were read from a single sample in a study of OX40 agonist ivuxolimab in advanced cancers. Assay: immunoSEQ multiplex PCR; the TCRdb copy retains only in-frame clones and omits some. The sample has tens of thousands of clones; 90% to 95% are singletons. The source material was CD4+ or CD8+ T cells sorted from blood, sampled in a trial of the OX40 agonist ivuxolimab. These receptors all come from an adult with an advanced solid tumor such as melanoma, head and neck, liver or kidney cancer. Both conserved end residues are part of each CDR3. Each record gives: V gene, clone size, J gene, D gene, CDR3 protein, CDR3 DNA. A D gene is named only where the DNA matches it firmly. Part of the rows lack a size; the others show once, few, many or a class for expanded clones.

v_call: TRBV7-2; clone_size: once; j_call: TRBJ2-7; d_call: TRBD2; cdr3_aa: CASSLGGLASYEQYF; cdr3_nt: TGTGCCAGCAGCTTAGGAGGACTAGCCTCCTACGAGCAGTACTTC
v_call: TRBV4-1; clone_size: .; j_call: TRBJ2-1; d_call: TRBD2; cdr3_aa: CASSPHHTGGRNNEQFF; cdr3_nt: TGCGCCAGCAGCCCCCACCACACGGGAGGAAGAAATAATGAGCAGTTCTTC
v_call: TRBV23-1; clone_size: .; j_call: TRBJ2-2; d_call: .; cdr3_aa: CASSSSPDRQGNTGELFF; cdr3_nt: TGCGCCAGCAGCTCCTCTCCTGACAGGCAGGGTAACACCGGGGAGCTGTTTTTT
v_call: TRBV6-1; clone_size: .; j_call: TRBJ1-1; d_call: TRBD1; cdr3_aa: CASSGSTGASTEAFF; cdr3_nt: TGTGCCAGCAGTGGCTCGACAGGGGCGAGCACTGAAGCTTTCTTT
v_call: TRBV28; clone_size: once; j_call: TRBJ2-3; d_call: TRBD1; cdr3_aa: CASSFPGQSTDTQYF; cdr3_nt: TGTGCCAGCAGTTTTCCGGGACAGAGCACAGATACGCAGTATTTT
v_call: TRBV9; clone_size: once; j_call: TRBJ2-2; d_call: TRBD2; cdr3_aa: CASSVGEGLAPTGELFF; cdr3_nt: TGTGCCAGCAGCGTAGGGGAGGGACTAGCCCCCACCGGGGAGCTGTTTTTT
v_call: TRBV6-6; clone_size: .; j_call: TRBJ2-5; d_call: TRBD1; cdr3_aa: CASKGGDREYQETQYF; cdr3_nt: TGTGCCAGCAAAGGTGGGGACAGGGAGTACCAAGAGACCCAGTACTTC
v_call: TRBV11-3; clone_size: .; j_call: TRBJ1-1; d_call: .; cdr3_aa: CASSLGTYAEAFF; cdr3_nt: TGTGCCAGCAGCTTAGGGACATACGCTGAAGCTTTCTTT
v_call: TRBV5-4; clone_size: .; j_call: TRBJ2-3; d_call: .; cdr3_aa: CASSPRDRRLGTQYF; cdr3_nt: TGTGCCAGCAGCCCCCGGGACCGCCGTTTAGGTACGCAGTATTTT
v_call: TRBV7-2; clone_size: .; j_call: TRBJ2-7; d_call: TRBD1; cdr3_aa: CASTKVGQFYEQYF; cdr3_nt: TGTGCCAGCACCAAAGTGGGACAGTTCTACGAGCAGTACTTC
v_call: TRBV5-1; clone_size: .; j_call: TRBJ1-1; d_call: .; cdr3_aa: CASSPLTVNTEAFF; cdr3_nt: TGCGCCAGCAGCCCCTTGACAGTGAACACTGAAGCTTTCTTT
v_call: TRBV28; clone_size: once; j_call: TRBJ2-7; d_call: .; cdr3_aa: CASTGGASYEQYF; cdr3_nt: TGTGCCAGCACAGGGGGGGCCTCCTACGAGCAGTACTTC
v_call: TRBV28; clone_size: .; j_call: TRBJ1-5; d_call: .; cdr3_aa: CASSLPTEYQPQHF; cdr3_nt: TGTGCCAGCAGTTTACCGACAGAGTATCAGCCCCAGCATTTT
v_call: TRBV6-1; clone_size: .; j_call: TRBJ1-3; d_call: TRBD1; cdr3_aa: CASSEDRDRAGGNTIYF; cdr3_nt: TGTGCCAGCAGTGAAGACCGAGACAGGGCCGGCGGAAACACCATATATTTT
v_call: TRBV9; clone_size: .; j_call: TRBJ2-3; d_call: .; cdr3_aa: CASSPPLAGTDTQYF; cdr3_nt: TGTGCCAGCAGCCCCCCCCTGGCAGGCACAGATACGCAGTATTTT
v_call: TRBV10-1; clone_size: .; j_call: TRBJ2-3; d_call: TRBD2; cdr3_aa: CASSEAPGLAGGLGADTQYF; cdr3_nt: TGCGCCAGCAGTGAGGCTCCGGGACTAGCGGGGGGGTTGGGCGCAGATACGCAGTATTTT
v_call: TRBV29-1; clone_size: .; j_call: TRBJ2-1; d_call: .; cdr3_aa: CSVVTSSNEQFF; cdr3_nt: TGCAGCGTGGTAACTAGTTCCAATGAGCAGTTCTTC
v_call: TRBV28; clone_size: .; j_call: TRBJ1-4; d_call: .; cdr3_aa: CASRVDRISGEKLFF; cdr3_nt: TGTGCCAGCAGGGTCGACAGGATCAGCGGAGAAAAACTGTTTTTT
v_call: TRBV19; clone_size: .; j_call: TRBJ2-1; d_call: TRBD2; cdr3_aa: CASSIGTSPQEQFF; cdr3_nt: TGTGCCAGTAGTATAGGGACTAGTCCGCAGGAGCAGTTCTTC
v_call: TRBV7-2; clone_size: .; j_call: TRBJ1-2; d_call: .; cdr3_aa: CASSFPNYGYTF; cdr3_nt: TGTGCCAGCAGCTTTCCGAACTATGGCTACACCTTC
v_call: TRBV6-5; clone_size: .; j_call: TRBJ2-1; d_call: .; cdr3_aa: CASICGDIYNEQFF; cdr3_nt: TGTGCCAGCATTTGCGGGGACATTTACAATGAGCAGTTCTTC
v_call: TRBV19; clone_size: .; j_call: TRBJ2-2; d_call: .; cdr3_aa: CASSLRPTGELFF; cdr3_nt: TGTGCCAGTAGTCTCCGACCGACCGGGGAGCTGTTTTTT
v_call: TRBV7-6; clone_size: .; j_call: TRBJ2-7; d_call: TRBD2; cdr3_aa: CASSLGYTSGSYEQYF; cdr3_nt: TGTGCCAGCAGCTTAGGCTACACTAGCGGATCCTACGAGCAGTACTTC
v_call: TRBV6-5; clone_size: .; j_call: TRBJ2-7; d_call: TRBD1; cdr3_aa: CASRGTGGLGEQYF; cdr3_nt: TGTGCCAGCAGAGGGACAGGGGGCTTGGGGGAGCAGTACTTC
v_call: TRBV5-1; clone_size: .; j_call: TRBJ2-7; d_call: .; cdr3_aa: CASKLGSRDYEQYF; cdr3_nt: TGCGCCAGCAAGCTTGGTTCCAGGGATTACGAGCAGTACTTC
v_call: TRBV5-4; clone_size: .; j_call: TRBJ2-3; d_call: TRBD2; cdr3_aa: CASSLRLAGTSTDTQYF; cdr3_nt: TGTGCCAGCAGCTTGCGGTTAGCGGGGACTAGCACAGATACGCAGTATTTT
v_call: TRBV11-2; clone_size: once; j_call: TRBJ2-3; d_call: .; cdr3_aa: CASSLAGGATTDTQYF; cdr3_nt: TGTGCCAGCAGCTTAGCAGGGGGGGCGACCACAGATACGCAGTATTTT
v_call: TRBV14; clone_size: .; j_call: TRBJ2-2; d_call: .; cdr3_aa: CASSQGYLGELFF; cdr3_nt: TGTGCCAGCAGCCAAGGGTACCTTGGGGAGCTGTTTTTT
v_call: TRBV7-9; clone_size: .; j_call: TRBJ2-3; d_call: TRBD2; cdr3_aa: CASSATGTSGRGTDTQYF; cdr3_nt: TGTGCCAGCAGCGCCACCGGGACTAGCGGGAGGGGGACAGATACGCAGTATTTT
v_call: TRBV7-8; clone_size: .; j_call: TRBJ2-7; d_call: .; cdr3_aa: CASSQGLRYEQYF; cdr3_nt: TGTGCCAGCAGTCAAGGACTTCGCTACGAGCAGTACTTC
v_call: TRBV5-8; clone_size: .; j_call: TRBJ2-5; d_call: TRBD2; cdr3_aa: CASSRPGTSGGAGQETQYF; cdr3_nt: TGTGCCAGCAGCCGTCCCGGGACTAGCGGGGGGGCCGGGCAAGAGACCCAGTACTTC
v_call: TRBV6-6; clone_size: .; j_call: TRBJ1-1; d_call: .; cdr3_aa: CASSLSGQPNTEAFF; cdr3_nt: TGTGCCAGCAGTTTAAGCGGACAGCCGAACACTGAAGCTTTCTTT
v_call: TRBV7-2; clone_size: few; j_call: TRBJ2-3; d_call: .; cdr3_aa: CASSLGRADTQYF; cdr3_nt: TGTGCCAGCAGCTTAGGGAGGGCAGATACGCAGTATTTT
v_call: TRBV5-1; clone_size: .; j_call: TRBJ2-3; d_call: .; cdr3_aa: CASSLGGGGTDTQYF; cdr3_nt: TGCGCCAGCAGCTTGGGTGGTGGAGGCACAGATACGCAGTATTTT
v_call: TRBV7-8; clone_size: .; j_call: TRBJ1-2; d_call: .; cdr3_aa: CASSLQLFNYGYTF; cdr3_nt: TGTGCCAGCAGCTTACAATTGTTTAACTATGGCTACACCTTC
v_call: TRBV5-1; clone_size: few; j_call: TRBJ2-5; d_call: .; cdr3_aa: CASSFQETQYF; cdr3_nt: TGCGCCAGCAGCTTCCAAGAGACCCAGTACTTC
v_call: TRBV7-3; clone_size: once; j_call: TRBJ2-7; d_call: TRBD1; cdr3_aa: CASSPTGTIHEQYF; cdr3_nt: TGTGCCAGCAGCCCGACAGGGACCATCCACGAGCAGTACTTC
v_call: TRBV19; clone_size: .; j_call: TRBJ2-7; d_call: .; cdr3_aa: CASSRGQSYEQYF; cdr3_nt: TGTGCCAGTAGTAGAGGACAGTCCTACGAGCAGTACTTC
v_call: TRBV30; clone_size: .; j_call: TRBJ1-3; d_call: .; cdr3_aa: CAWSSRVGNTIYF; cdr3_nt: TGTGCCTGGAGTAGCAGGGTGGGAAACACCATATATTTT
v_call: TRBV9; clone_size: .; j_call: TRBJ2-1; d_call: .; cdr3_aa: CASSDRDTWPDEQFF; cdr3_nt: TGTGCCAGCAGCGACCGGGACACCTGGCCCGATGAGCAGTTCTTC
v_call: TRBV6-6; clone_size: .; j_call: TRBJ2-7; d_call: .; cdr3_aa: CASRAPGEQYF; cdr3_nt: TGTGCCAGCAGGGCGCCTGGAGAGCAGTACTTC
v_call: TRBV18; clone_size: once; j_call: TRBJ2-1; d_call: .; cdr3_aa: CASSPLRQGTYYNEQFF; cdr3_nt: TGTGCCAGCTCACCCCTAAGGCAGGGGACCTACTACAATGAGCAGTTCTTC
v_call: TRBV5-4; clone_size: once; j_call: TRBJ2-4; d_call: TRBD2; cdr3_aa: CASSRWGGLVENIQYF; cdr3_nt: TGTGCCAGCAGCCGATGGGGGGGTCTAGTGGAAAACATTCAGTACTTC
v_call: TRBV28; clone_size: .; j_call: TRBJ2-7; d_call: .; cdr3_aa: CARRGHRGTYEQYF; cdr3_nt: TGTGCCAGGCGGGGACACCGAGGGACCTACGAGCAGTACTTC
v_call: TRBV28; clone_size: .; j_call: TRBJ2-4; d_call: .; cdr3_aa: CASIGGLPKNIQYF; cdr3_nt: TGTGCCAGCATTGGAGGGCTCCCCAAAAACATTCAGTACTTC
v_call: TRBV28; clone_size: .; j_call: TRBJ2-3; d_call: TRBD2; cdr3_aa: CASSRRGEGLLPDTQYF; cdr3_nt: TGTGCCAGCAGTCGGCGGGGGGAGGGACTTCTCCCAGATACGCAGTATTTT
v_call: TRBV6-1; clone_size: .; j_call: TRBJ1-1; d_call: TRBD1; cdr3_aa: CASSEGRGPSAFF; cdr3_nt: TGTGCCAGCAGTGAAGGGAGGGGGCCGAGTGCTTTCTTT
v_call: TRBV5-6; clone_size: .; j_call: TRBJ2-7; d_call: .; cdr3_aa: CASSLSRVEQYF; cdr3_nt: TGTGCCAGCAGCTTGTCACGCGTCGAGCAGTACTTC
v_call: TRBV15; clone_size: .; j_call: TRBJ1-6; d_call: .; cdr3_aa: CATSRDRGARSPLHF; cdr3_nt: TGTGCCACCAGCAGAGATAGGGGGGCAAGATCACCCCTCCACTTT
v_call: TRBV28; clone_size: .; j_call: TRBJ2-5; d_call: .; cdr3_aa: CASSLFSRETQYF; cdr3_nt: TGTGCCAGCAGTTTATTCTCGCGGGAGACCCAGTACTTC
v_call: TRBV6-5; clone_size: .; j_call: TRBJ1-5; d_call: .; cdr3_aa: CASRTTGSEQPQHF; cdr3_nt: TGTGCCAGCAGGACCACAGGGTCGGAACAGCCCCAGCATTTT
v_call: TRBV30; clone_size: .; j_call: TRBJ2-1; d_call: TRBD1; cdr3_aa: CAWISQGGNEQFF; cdr3_nt: TGTGCCTGGATTTCACAGGGGGGCAATGAGCAGTTCTTC
v_call: TRBV11-3; clone_size: .; j_call: TRBJ2-3; d_call: .; cdr3_aa: CASSLRLAFTDTQYF; cdr3_nt: TGTGCCAGCAGCTTGAGGCTAGCGTTCACAGATACGCAGTATTTT
v_call: TRBV6-6; clone_size: .; j_call: TRBJ2-7; d_call: .; cdr3_aa: CASSYDGSASYEQYF; cdr3_nt: TGTGCCAGCAGTTACGACGGGTCGGCTTCCTACGAGCAGTACTTC
v_call: TRBV19; clone_size: .; j_call: TRBJ2-1; d_call: .; cdr3_aa: CASTKGGVYNEQFF; cdr3_nt: TGTGCCAGTACTAAGGGCGGGGTCTACAATGAGCAGTTCTTC
v_call: TRBV10-3; clone_size: .; j_call: TRBJ1-4; d_call: TRBD1; cdr3_aa: CAIRPGGGDEKLFF; cdr3_nt: TGTGCCATCAGACCAGGGGGGGGAGATGAAAAACTGTTTTTT
v_call: TRBV5-1; clone_size: once; j_call: TRBJ2-1; d_call: .; cdr3_aa: CASSLGAPASYNEQFF; cdr3_nt: TGCGCCAGCAGCTTGGGCGCCCCAGCCTCCTACAATGAGCAGTTCTTC
v_call: TRBV5-1; clone_size: once; j_call: TRBJ2-7; d_call: .; cdr3_aa: CASSFPPPAREQYF; cdr3_nt: TGCGCCAGCAGCTTTCCCCCGCCCGCGAGGGAGCAGTACTTC
v_call: TRBV28; clone_size: .; j_call: TRBJ1-1; d_call: .; cdr3_aa: CASSFRGTHGHVGLMNTEAFF; cdr3_nt: TGTGCCAGCAGTTTTAGGGGGACCCATGGTCATGTGGGGCTAATGAACACTGAAGCTTTCTTT